The present TCR beta chain was sequenced within a study of blood T cells in healthy people across ages. Study information: T cells yielded about one barcoded beta molecule per two cells through template switching.

Study-wide findings and caveats: Diversity was higher, and naive CD4+ cells more numerous, in long-lived donors than in aged donors.

Points on this clonotype: Its antigen is not known. A much bigger clone sits one base away, suggesting this may be a read error.

Germline CDR1 reads DFQATT; CDR2 reads SNEGSKA (reference sequence). This CDR3 has 13 amino acids. V shed 2 bases and J 4 bases; nucleotides not matched to a gene: 3. Together with a sample-barcoded 5' primer, a J-beta primer mix was included in a second PCR lasting about 6 to 11 cycles. TCRdb recomputed calls from the 5' RACE reads with MiXCR, one row per CDR3 protein. The sample has 800,000 to 950,000 distinct CDR3 sequences, under 35% seen once. This sample was shared with a second study, whose subject was T cells of mothers and their children. That work adds: For the second PCR, the M1S primer put in sample barcodes and 2-4 random nucleotides.

Material for sequencing was blood. V and J are TRBV20-1 and TRBJ2-3, with 7 positions matching TRBD1. This TCR came from a woman in her thirties or forties in good health. For the CDR3, the DNA is TGCAGTGCTAGACAGACAGGGCCAGATACGCAGTATTTT. Translated: CSARQTGPDTQYF.